A selection of T cell receptor beta chains follows, all from one sample in a study of CD8+CD57+ T cells in acquired aplastic anemia. MiXCR was run by TCRdb on the reads, yielding one entry per CDR3 protein. The table has under 350,000 distinct CDR3 sequences, 45% to 70% seen once. The specimen sequenced was sorted CD4+, CD8+, or CD8+CD57+ T cells (not recorded which) from PBMCs. The receptors come from a human donor with severe aplastic anemia or a healthy control (not recorded which). Both conserved end residues are part of each CDR3. Fields, in order: J gene, clone size, V gene, D gene, CDR3 protein, CDR3 DNA. A D gene is named only where the DNA matches it firmly. Clone size, where shown, is once, few, many, or a class for clones that have expanded.

J: TRBJ2-7
size: .
V: TRBV6-5
D: .
CDR3: CASSYAQSFSYEQYF
DNA: TGTGCCAGCAGTTACGCACAGTCCTTCTCCTACGAGCAGTACTTC

J: TRBJ2-1
size: .
V: TRBV25-1
D: TRBD2
CDR3: CASSEYGAGVYNEQFF
DNA: TGTGCCAGCAGTGAATATGGGGCGGGAGTTTACAATGAGCAGTTCTTC

J: TRBJ2-1
size: .
V: TRBV29-1
D: .
CDR3: CSHPWRGEQFF
DNA: TGCAGCCACCCCTGGAGAGGTGAGCAGTTCTTC

J: TRBJ2-5
size: .
V: TRBV11-2
D: TRBD1
CDR3: CASSRTRGQGLQETQYF
DNA: TGTGCCAGCAGCCGAACCCGAGGACAGGGCCTACAAGAGACCCAGTACTTC

J: TRBJ2-7
size: .
V: TRBV7-2
D: TRBD1
CDR3: CASSLSAGTGVYEQYF
DNA: TGTGCCAGCAGCCTATCCGCCGGGACAGGGGTTTACGAGCAGTACTTC

J: TRBJ2-3
size: .
V: TRBV7-2
D: .
CDR3: CASSLAGPSTDTQYF
DNA: TGTGCCAGCAGCTTAGCGGGACCGAGCACAGATACGCAGTATTTT

J: TRBJ1-6
size: .
V: TRBV5-1
D: TRBD1
CDR3: CASSPTDRGQSPLHF
DNA: TGCGCCAGCAGTCCCACTGACAGGGGACAATCACCCCTCCACTTT

J: TRBJ1-2
size: .
V: TRBV5-1
D: TRBD1
CDR3: CASSFDRGWYYGYTF
DNA: TGCGCCAGCAGCTTCGACAGGGGATGGTACTATGGCTACACCTTC

J: TRBJ2-3
size: .
V: TRBV2
D: TRBD2
CDR3: CASSARALAGGPTDTQYF
DNA: TGTGCCAGCAGTGCCCGTGCCTTAGCGGGGGGTCCCACAGATACGCAGTATTTT

J: TRBJ2-1
size: .
V: TRBV10-2
D: .
CDR3: CASGAYSYNEQFF
DNA: TGCGCCAGCGGTGCCTACAGTTACAATGAGCAGTTCTTC

J: TRBJ1-2
size: .
V: TRBV29-1
D: .
CDR3: CSVGMAGQSNYGYTF
DNA: TGCAGCGTTGGTATGGCAGGGCAATCTAACTATGGCTACACCTTC

J: TRBJ2-7
size: few
V: TRBV6-5
D: TRBD2
CDR3: CASSSGTSGYEQYF
DNA: TGTGCCAGCAGTTCCGGGACTAGCGGATACGAGCAGTACTTC

J: TRBJ2-2
size: few
V: TRBV9
D: .
CDR3: CASSVGSGELFF
DNA: TGTGCCAGCAGCGTTGGGTCCGGGGAGCTGTTTTTT

J: TRBJ1-6
size: few
V: TRBV6-5
D: .
CDR3: CASSYRGENSPLHF
DNA: TGTGCCAGCAGTTATCGGGGCGAGAATTCACCCCTCCACTTT

J: TRBJ2-1
size: many
V: TRBV19
D: TRBD2
CDR3: CASSLWVAGGLREQFF
DNA: TGTGCCAGTAGTCTCTGGGTAGCGGGGGGTTTAAGGGAGCAGTTCTTC

J: TRBJ2-3
size: .
V: TRBV5-4
D: TRBD2
CDR3: CASSTGLGGGGGTDTQYF
DNA: TGTGCCAGCAGCACGGGACTAGGGGGGGGGGGGGGCACAGATACGCAGTATTTT

J: TRBJ1-2
size: .
V: TRBV9
D: .
CDR3: CASTGTDIYGYTF
DNA: TGTGCCAGCACCGGGACCGACATCTATGGCTACACCTTC

J: TRBJ2-7
size: .
V: TRBV15
D: .
CDR3: CATSRVLGAAPFFEQYF
DNA: TGTGCCACCAGCAGAGTTTTAGGGGCAGCCCCTTTTTTCGAGCAGTACTTC

J: TRBJ2-1
size: .
V: TRBV7-3
D: .
CDR3: CASSLGFRADYNEQFF
DNA: TGTGCCAGCAGCTTAGGGTTCCGGGCCGACTACAATGAGCAGTTCTTC

J: TRBJ2-7
size: .
V: TRBV6-1
D: TRBD1
CDR3: CASSYHPGQAHYEQYF
DNA: TGTGCCAGCAGTTACCATCCGGGACAGGCCCATTACGAGCAGTACTTC

J: TRBJ1-1
size: many
V: TRBV15
D: .
CDR3: CATSRDVRLNTEAFF
DNA: TGTGCCACCAGCAGAGATGTACGGCTGAACACTGAAGCTTTCTTT

J: TRBJ2-1
size: many
V: TRBV6-5
D: .
CDR3: CASNPGPIHNEQFF
DNA: TGTGCCAGCAATCCGGGGCCAATTCACAATGAGCAGTTCTTC

J: TRBJ1-2
size: many
V: TRBV4-3
D: TRBD1
CDR3: CASSQDWDRSYGYTF
DNA: TGCGCCAGCAGCCAAGATTGGGACAGATCCTATGGCTACACCTTC

J: TRBJ1-3
size: .
V: TRBV11-1
D: .
CDR3: CASSLVSRGNTIYF
DNA: TGTGCCAGCAGCTTAGTTTCCCGTGGAAACACCATATATTTT

J: TRBJ2-7
size: .
V: TRBV7-3
D: .
CDR3: CASSSIPRTETEQYF
DNA: TGTGCCAGCAGCTCGATACCCAGGACGGAAACGGAGCAGTACTTC

J: TRBJ2-5
size: .
V: TRBV15
D: .
CDR3: CATSEGNSNQPQYF
DNA: TGTGCCACCAGCGAGGGTAATAGCAATCAGCCCCAGTACTTC

J: TRBJ1-2
size: .
V: TRBV29-1
D: .
CDR3: CSVGEDYGYTF
DNA: TGCAGCGTTGGGGAGGACTATGGCTACACCTTC

J: TRBJ2-7
size: few
V: TRBV5-5
D: .
CDR3: CASSPGQNTYEQYF
DNA: TGTGCCAGCAGCCCCGGACAGAATACCTACGAGCAGTACTTC

J: TRBJ1-2
size: many
V: TRBV7-9
D: .
CDR3: CASTRNLGNGYTF
DNA: TGTGCCAGCACCCGCAACCTGGGCAATGGCTACACCTTC

J: TRBJ2-7
size: .
V: TRBV7-9
D: TRBD1
CDR3: CASSPNQGAGEQYF
DNA: TGTGCCAGCAGCCCCAACCAGGGGGCCGGGGAGCAGTACTTC

J: TRBJ2-1
size: many
V: TRBV7-2
D: .
CDR3: CASSLGLAGEQFF
DNA: TGTGCCAGCAGCTTAGGCTTGGCGGGAGAGCAGTTCTTC

J: TRBJ2-7
size: .
V: TRBV14
D: .
CDR3: CASSPGLGALCEQYF
DNA: TGTGCCAGCAGCCCCGGGTTGGGGGCCCTCTGCGAGCAGTACTTC

J: TRBJ2-3
size: .
V: TRBV7-2
D: TRBD2
CDR3: CASSLGRRLAGYGTDMGYF
DNA: TGTGCCAGCAGCTTAGGTCGTCGACTAGCGGGTTACGGCACAGATATGGGGTATTTT

J: TRBJ2-3
size: .
V: TRBV2
D: .
CDR3: CASRIQVGSTDTQYF
DNA: TGTGCCAGCAGGATTCAGGTGGGGAGCACAGATACGCAGTATTTT

J: TRBJ1-3
size: .
V: TRBV7-9
D: .
CDR3: CASSLTGSIYF
DNA: TGTGCCAGCAGCCTCACAGGGTCCATATATTTT

J: TRBJ1-1
size: .
V: TRBV7-3
D: .
CDR3: CASSRLGSNTEAFF
DNA: TGTGCCAGCAGCCGACTAGGCTCGAACACTGAAGCTTTCTTT

J: TRBJ2-3
size: .
V: TRBV7-9
D: TRBD2
CDR3: CASSRRSAGNNEQYF
DNA: TGTGCCAGCAGCAGGCGTTCAGCGGGGAACAATGAGCAGTATTTT

J: TRBJ2-1
size: many
V: TRBV7-2
D: TRBD1
CDR3: CASSPGGMGEQFF
DNA: TGTGCCAGCAGCCCAGGGGGTATGGGTGAGCAGTTCTTC

J: TRBJ2-7
size: few
V: TRBV7-6
D: .
CDR3: CASSLGHRVGEQYF
DNA: TGTGCCAGCAGCTTGGGACACAGGGTGGGAGAGCAGTACTTC

J: TRBJ2-5
size: .
V: TRBV3-1
D: .
CDR3: CASSPVGGGETQYF
DNA: TGTGCCAGCAGCCCAGTCGGAGGAGGGGAGACCCAGTACTTC

J: TRBJ2-2
size: .
V: TRBV15
D: .
CDR3: CATSRARSGPKGELFF
DNA: TGTGCCACCAGCAGAGCCCGGAGTGGGCCTAAGGGGGAGCTGTTTTTT

J: TRBJ1-6
size: .
V: TRBV7-8
D: .
CDR3: CASSLGGTSGSPLHF
DNA: TGTGCCAGCAGCTTAGGGGGCACGTCAGGTTCACCCCTCCACTTT